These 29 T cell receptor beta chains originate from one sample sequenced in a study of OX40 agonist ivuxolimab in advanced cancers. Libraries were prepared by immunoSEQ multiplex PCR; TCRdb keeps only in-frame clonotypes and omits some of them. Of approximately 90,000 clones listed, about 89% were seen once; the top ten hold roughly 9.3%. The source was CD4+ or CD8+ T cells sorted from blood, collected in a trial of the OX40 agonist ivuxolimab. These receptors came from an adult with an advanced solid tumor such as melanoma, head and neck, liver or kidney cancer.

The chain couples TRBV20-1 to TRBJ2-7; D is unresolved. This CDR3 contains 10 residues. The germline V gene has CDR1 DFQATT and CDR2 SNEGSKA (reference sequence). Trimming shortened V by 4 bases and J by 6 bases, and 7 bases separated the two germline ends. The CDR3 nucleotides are TGCAGTGCTATGCTGATCGAGCAGTACTTC. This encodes CSAMLIEQYF.

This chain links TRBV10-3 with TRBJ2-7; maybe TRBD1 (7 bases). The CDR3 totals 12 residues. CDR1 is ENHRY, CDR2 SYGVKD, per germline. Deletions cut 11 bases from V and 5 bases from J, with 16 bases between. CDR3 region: CAAMEGADEQYF. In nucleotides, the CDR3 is TGTGCCGCGATGGAGGGGGCTGACGAGCAGTACTTC.

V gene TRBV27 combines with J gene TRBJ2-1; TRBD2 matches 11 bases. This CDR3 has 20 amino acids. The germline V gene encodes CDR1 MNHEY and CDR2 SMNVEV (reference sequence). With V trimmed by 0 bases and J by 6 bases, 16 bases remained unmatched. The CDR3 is CASSLSILAGGLPPTNEQFF. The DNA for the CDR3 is TGTGCCAGCAGTTTATCGATCCTAGCGGGGGGTCTCCCCCCCACCAATGAGCAGTTCTTC.

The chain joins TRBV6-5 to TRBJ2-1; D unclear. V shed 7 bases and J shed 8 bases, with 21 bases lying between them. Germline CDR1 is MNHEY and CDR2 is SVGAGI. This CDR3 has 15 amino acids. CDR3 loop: CASILRLGFWDEQFF. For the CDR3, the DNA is TGTGCCAGCATTCTCCGGCTAGGGTTCTGGGATGAGCAGTTCTTC.

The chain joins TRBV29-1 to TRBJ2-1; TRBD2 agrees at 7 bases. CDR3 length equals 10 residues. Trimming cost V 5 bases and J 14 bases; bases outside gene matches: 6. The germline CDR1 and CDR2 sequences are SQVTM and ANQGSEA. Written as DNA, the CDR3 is TGCAGCGTTACGACTAGCTTTGAGTTCTTC. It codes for CSVTTSFEFF.

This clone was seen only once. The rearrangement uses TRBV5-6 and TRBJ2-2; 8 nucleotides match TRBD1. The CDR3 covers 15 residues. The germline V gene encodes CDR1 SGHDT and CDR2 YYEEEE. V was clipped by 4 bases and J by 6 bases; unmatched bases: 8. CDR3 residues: CASSLDRGPAGELFF. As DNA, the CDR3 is TGTGCCAGCAGCCTTGACAGGGGACCCGCCGGGGAGCTGTTTTTT. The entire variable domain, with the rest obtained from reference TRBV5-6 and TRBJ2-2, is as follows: DAGVTQSPTHLIKTRGQQVTLRCSPKSGHDTVSWYQQALGQGPQFIFQYYEEEERQRGNFPDRFSGHQFPNYSSELNVNALLLGDSALYLCASSLDRGPAGELFFGEGSRLTVL.

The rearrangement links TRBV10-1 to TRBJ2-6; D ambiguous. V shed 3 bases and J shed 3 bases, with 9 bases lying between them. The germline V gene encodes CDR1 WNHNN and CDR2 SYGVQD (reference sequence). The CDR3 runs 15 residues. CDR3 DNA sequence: TGCGCCAGCAGTGATGGCCTAGGTGGGGCCAACGTCCTGACTTTC. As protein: CASSDGLGGANVLTF.

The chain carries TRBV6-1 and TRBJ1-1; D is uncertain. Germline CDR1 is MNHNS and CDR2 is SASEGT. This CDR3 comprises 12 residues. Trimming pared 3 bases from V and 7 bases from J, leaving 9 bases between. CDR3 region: CASSDRTVEAFF. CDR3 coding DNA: TGTGCCAGCAGTGATCGAACGGTTGAAGCTTTCTTT.

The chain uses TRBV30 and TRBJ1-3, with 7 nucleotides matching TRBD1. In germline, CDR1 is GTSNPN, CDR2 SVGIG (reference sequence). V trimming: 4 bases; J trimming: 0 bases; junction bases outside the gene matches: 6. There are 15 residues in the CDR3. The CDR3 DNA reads TGTGCCTGGAATTCCAGGGGGACCTCTGGAAACACCATATATTTT. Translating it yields CAWNSRGTSGNTIYF.

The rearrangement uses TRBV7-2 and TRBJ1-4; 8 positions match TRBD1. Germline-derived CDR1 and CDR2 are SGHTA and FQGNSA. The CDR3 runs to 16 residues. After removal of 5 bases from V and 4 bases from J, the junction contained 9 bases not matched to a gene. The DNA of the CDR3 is TGTGCCAGCAGCCAAGGCTCGGGACAGGTTAATGAAAAACTGTTTTTT. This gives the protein CASSQGSGQVNEKLFF.

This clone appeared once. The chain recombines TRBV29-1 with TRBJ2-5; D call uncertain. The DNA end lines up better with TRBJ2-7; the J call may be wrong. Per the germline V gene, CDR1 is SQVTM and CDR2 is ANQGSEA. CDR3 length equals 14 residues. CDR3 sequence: CSVEFGQAPYEQYF. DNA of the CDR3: TGCAGCGTTGAATTTGGGCAGGCCCCCTACGAGCAGTACTTC.

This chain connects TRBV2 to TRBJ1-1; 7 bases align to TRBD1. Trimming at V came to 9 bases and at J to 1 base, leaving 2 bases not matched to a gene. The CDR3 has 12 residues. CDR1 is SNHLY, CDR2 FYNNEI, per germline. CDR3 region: CARRTGNTEAFF. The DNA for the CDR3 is TGTGCCAGAAGGACAGGGAACACTGAAGCTTTCTTT. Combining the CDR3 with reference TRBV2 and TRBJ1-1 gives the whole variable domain EPEVTQTPSHQVTQMGQEVILRCVPISNHLYFYWYRQILGQKVEFLVSFYNNEISEKSEIFDDQFSVERPDGSNFTLKIRSTKLEDSAMYFCARRTGNTEAFFGQGTRLTVV.

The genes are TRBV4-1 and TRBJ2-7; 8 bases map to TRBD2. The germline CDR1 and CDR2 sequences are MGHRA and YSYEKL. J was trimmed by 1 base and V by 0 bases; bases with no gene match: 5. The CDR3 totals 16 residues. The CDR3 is CASSQDGGGGSYEQYF. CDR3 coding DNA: TGCGCCAGCAGCCAAGACGGGGGCGGGGGGTCCTACGAGCAGTACTTC.

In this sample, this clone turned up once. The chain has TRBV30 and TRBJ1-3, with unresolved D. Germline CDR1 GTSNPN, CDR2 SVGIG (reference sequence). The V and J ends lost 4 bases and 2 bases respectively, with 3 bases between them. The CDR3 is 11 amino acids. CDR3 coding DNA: TGTGCCTGGACGCCTGGAAACACCATATATTTT. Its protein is CAWTPGNTIYF.

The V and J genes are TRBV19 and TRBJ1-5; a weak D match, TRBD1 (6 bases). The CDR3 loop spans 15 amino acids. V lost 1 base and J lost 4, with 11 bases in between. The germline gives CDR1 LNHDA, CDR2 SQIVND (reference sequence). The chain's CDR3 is CASSIGTALNQPQHF. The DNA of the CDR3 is TGTGCCAGTAGTATAGGGACAGCCCTTAATCAGCCCCAGCATTTT. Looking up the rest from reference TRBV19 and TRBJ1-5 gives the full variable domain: DGGITQSPKYLFRKEGQNVTLSCEQNLNHDAMYWYRQDPGQGLRLIYYSQIVNDFQKGDIAEGYSVSREKKESFPLTVTSAQKNPTAFYLCASSIGTALNQPQHFGDGTRLSIL.

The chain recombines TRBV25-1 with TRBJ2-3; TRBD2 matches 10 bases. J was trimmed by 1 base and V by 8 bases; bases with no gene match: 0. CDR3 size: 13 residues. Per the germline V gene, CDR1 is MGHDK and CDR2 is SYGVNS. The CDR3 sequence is CASGLAGTDTQYF. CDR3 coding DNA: TGTGCCAGCGGACTAGCGGGCACAGATACGCAGTATTTT.

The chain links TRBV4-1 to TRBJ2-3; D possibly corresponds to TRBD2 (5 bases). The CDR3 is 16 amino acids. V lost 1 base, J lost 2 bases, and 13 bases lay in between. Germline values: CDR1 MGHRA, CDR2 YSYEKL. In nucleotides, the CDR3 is TGCGCCAGCAGCCAAGGATCGAGCGGATACACAGATACGCAGTATTTT. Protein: CASSQGSSGYTDTQYF.

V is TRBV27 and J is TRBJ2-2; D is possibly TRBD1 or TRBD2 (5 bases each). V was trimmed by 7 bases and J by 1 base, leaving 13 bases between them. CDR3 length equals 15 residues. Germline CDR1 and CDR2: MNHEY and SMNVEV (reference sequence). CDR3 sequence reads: CASTSSRVNTGELFF. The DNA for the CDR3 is TGTGCCAGCACGTCTAGCAGGGTGAACACCGGGGAGCTGTTTTTT.

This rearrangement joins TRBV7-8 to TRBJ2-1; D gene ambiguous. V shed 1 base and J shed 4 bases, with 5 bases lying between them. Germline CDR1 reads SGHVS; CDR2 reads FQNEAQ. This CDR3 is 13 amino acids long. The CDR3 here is CASSLEVYNEQFF. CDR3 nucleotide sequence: TGTGCCAGCAGCTTAGAGGTTTACAATGAGCAGTTCTTC. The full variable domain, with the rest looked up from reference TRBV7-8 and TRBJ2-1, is GAGVSQSPRYKVAKRGQDVALRCDPISGHVSLFWYQQALGQGPEFLTYFQNEAQLDKSGLPSDRFFAERPEGSVSTLKIQRTQQEDSAVYLCASSLEVYNEQFFGPGTRLTVL.

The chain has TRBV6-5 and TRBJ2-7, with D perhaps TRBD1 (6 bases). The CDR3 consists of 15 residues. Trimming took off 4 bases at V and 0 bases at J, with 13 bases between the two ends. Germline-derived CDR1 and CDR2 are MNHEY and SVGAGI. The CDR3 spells CASSLTGDSSYEQYF. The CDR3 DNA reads TGTGCCAGCAGTTTGACAGGCGATAGCTCCTACGAGCAGTACTTC.

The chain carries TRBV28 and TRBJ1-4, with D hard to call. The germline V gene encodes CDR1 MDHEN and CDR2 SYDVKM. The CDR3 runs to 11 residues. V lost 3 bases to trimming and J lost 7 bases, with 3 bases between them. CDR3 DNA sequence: TGTGCCAGCAGTTTCGTTGAAAAACTGTTTTTT. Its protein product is CASSFVEKLFF.

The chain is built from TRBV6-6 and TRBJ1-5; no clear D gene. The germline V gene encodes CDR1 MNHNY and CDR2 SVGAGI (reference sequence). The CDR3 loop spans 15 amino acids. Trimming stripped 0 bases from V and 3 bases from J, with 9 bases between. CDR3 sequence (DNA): TGTGCCAGCAGTTACTCCGGCGGGTCCAATCAGCCCCAGCATTTT. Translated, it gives CASSYSGGSNQPQHF.

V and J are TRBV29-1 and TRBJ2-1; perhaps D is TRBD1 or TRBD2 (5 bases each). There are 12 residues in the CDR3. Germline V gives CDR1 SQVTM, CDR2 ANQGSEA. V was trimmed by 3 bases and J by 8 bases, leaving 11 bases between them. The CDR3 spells CSVDIRDHEQFF. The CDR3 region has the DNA TGCAGCGTTGATATCAGGGACCATGAGCAGTTCTTC.

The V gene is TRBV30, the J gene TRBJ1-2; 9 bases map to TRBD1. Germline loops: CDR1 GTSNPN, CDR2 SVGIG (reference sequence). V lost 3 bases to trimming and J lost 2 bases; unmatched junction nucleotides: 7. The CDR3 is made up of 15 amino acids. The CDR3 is CAWSKTGTGNYGYTF. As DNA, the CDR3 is TGTGCCTGGAGCAAAACCGGGACAGGGAACTATGGCTACACCTTC. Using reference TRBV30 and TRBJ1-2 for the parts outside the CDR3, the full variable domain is SQTIHQWPATLVQPVGSPLSLECTVEGTSNPNLYWYRQAAGRGLQLLFYSVGIGQISSEVPQNLSASRPQDRQFILSSKKLLLSDSGFYLCAWSKTGTGNYGYTFGSGTRLTVV.

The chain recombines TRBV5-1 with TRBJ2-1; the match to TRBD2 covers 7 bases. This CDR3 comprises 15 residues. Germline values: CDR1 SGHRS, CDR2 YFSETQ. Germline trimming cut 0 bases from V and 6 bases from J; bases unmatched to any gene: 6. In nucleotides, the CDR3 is TGCGCCAGCAGCTTGGCGGCGGGAGTCGCCAATGAGCAGTTCTTC. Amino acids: CASSLAAGVANEQFF.

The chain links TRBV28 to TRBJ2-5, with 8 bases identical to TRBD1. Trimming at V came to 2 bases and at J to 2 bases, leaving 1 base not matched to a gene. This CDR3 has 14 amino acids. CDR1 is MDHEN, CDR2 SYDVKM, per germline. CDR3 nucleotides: TGTGCCAGCAGTTTAACAGGGGGACAAGAGACCCAGTACTTC. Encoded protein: CASSLTGGQETQYF.

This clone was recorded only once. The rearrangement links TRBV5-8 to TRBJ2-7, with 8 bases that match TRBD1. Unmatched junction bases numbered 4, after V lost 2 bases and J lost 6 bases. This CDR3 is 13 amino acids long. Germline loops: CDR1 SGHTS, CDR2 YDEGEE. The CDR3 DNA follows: TGTGCCAGCAGCTTTAGGACAGGGTTCGAGCAGTACTTC. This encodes CASSFRTGFEQYF. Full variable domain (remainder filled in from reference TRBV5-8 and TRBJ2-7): EAGVTQSPTHLIKTRGQQATLRCSPISGHTSVYWYQQALGLGLQFLLWYDEGEERNRGNFPPRFSGRQFPNYSSELNVNALELEDSALYLCASSFRTGFEQYFGPGTRLTVT.

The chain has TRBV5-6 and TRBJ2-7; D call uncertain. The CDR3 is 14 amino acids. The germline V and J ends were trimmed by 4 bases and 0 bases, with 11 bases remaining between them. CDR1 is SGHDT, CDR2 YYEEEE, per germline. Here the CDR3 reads CASSGSQSSYEQYF. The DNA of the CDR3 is TGTGCCAGCAGCGGGTCTCAGAGCTCCTACGAGCAGTACTTC.

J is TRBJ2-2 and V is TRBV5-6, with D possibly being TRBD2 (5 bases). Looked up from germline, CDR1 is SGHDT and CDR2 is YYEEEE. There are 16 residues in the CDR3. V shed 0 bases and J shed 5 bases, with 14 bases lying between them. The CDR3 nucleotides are TGTGCCAGCAGCTTGGCTTCGGTAGCGCGAACCGGGGAGCTGTTTTTT. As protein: CASSLASVARTGELFF.